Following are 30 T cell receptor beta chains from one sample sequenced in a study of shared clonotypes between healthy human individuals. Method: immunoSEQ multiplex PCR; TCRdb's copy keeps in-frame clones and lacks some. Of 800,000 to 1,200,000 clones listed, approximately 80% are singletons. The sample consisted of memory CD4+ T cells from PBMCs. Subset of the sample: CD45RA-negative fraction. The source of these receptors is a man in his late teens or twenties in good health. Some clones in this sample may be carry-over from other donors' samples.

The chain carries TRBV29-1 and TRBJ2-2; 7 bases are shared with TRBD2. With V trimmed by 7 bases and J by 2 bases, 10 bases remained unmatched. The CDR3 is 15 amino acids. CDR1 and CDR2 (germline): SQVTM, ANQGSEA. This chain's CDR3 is CSALRGTTNTGELFF. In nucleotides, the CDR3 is TGCAGCGCCCTCCGCGGGACTACAAACACCGGGGAGCTGTTTTTT.

CDR3 sequence (DNA): TGTGCCAGCAGCGTAGTGGCTAATACCTACGAGCAGTACTTC. Its protein product is CASSVVANTYEQYF. This chain links TRBV9 with TRBJ2-7; D unresolved. The CDR3 is 14 residues long. Trimming removed 0 bases at V and 2 bases at J, with 9 bases between. From germline, CDR1 is SGDLS and CDR2 YYNGEE. Supplemented by reference TRBV9 and TRBJ2-7, the full variable domain reads DSGVTQTPKHLITATGQRVTLRCSPRSGDLSVYWYQQSLDQGLQFLIQYYNGEERAKGNILERFSAQQFPDLHSELNLSSLELGDSALYFCASSVVANTYEQYFGPGTRLTVT.

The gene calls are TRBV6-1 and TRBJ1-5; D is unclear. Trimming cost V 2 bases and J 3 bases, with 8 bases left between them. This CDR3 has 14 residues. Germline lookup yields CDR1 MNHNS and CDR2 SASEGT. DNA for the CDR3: TGTGCCAGCAGTGAAATGGCAGTCAATCAGCCCCAGCATTTT. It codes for CASSEMAVNQPQHF.

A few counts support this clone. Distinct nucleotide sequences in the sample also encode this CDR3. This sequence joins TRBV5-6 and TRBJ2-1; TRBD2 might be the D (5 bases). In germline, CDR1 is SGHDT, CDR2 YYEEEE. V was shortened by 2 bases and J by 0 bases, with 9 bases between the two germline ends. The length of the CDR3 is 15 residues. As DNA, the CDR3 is TGTGCCAGCAGCTTTAGTGGGAGCTCCTACAATGAGCAGTTCTTC. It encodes CASSFSGSSYNEQFF.

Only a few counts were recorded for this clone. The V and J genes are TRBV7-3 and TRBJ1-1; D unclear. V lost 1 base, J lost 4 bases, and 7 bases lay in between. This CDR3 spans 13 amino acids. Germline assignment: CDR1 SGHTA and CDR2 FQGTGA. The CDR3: CASSLRVSTEAFF. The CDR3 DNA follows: TGTGCCAGCAGCTTAAGGGTGAGCACTGAAGCTTTCTTT. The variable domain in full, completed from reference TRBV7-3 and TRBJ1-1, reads GAGVSQTPSNKVTEKGKYVELRCDPISGHTALYWYRQSLGQGPEFLIYFQGTGAADDSGLPNDRFFAVRPEGSVSTLKIQRTERGDSAVYLCASSLRVSTEAFFGQGTRLTVV.

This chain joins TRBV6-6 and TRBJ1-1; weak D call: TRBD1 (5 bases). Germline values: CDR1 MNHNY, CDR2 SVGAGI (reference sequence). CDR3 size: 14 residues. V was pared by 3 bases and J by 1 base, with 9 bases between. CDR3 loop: CASSYRGGNTEAFF. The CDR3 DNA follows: TGTGCCAGCAGTTATCGCGGGGGGAACACTGAAGCTTTCTTT.

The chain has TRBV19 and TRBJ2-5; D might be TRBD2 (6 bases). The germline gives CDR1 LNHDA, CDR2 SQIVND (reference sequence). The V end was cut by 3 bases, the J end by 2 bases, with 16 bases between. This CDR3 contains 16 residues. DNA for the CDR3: TGTGCCAGTAGTATCACCGGGACTCCAGCACAAGAGACCCAGTACTTC. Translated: CASSITGTPAQETQYF.

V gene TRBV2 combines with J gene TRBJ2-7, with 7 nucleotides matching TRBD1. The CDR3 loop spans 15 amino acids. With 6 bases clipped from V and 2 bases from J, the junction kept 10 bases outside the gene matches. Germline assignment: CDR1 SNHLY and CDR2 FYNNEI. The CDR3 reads CASRQNRDSTYEQYF. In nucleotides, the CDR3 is TGTGCCAGCAGACAAAACCGGGACAGCACCTACGAGCAGTACTTC.

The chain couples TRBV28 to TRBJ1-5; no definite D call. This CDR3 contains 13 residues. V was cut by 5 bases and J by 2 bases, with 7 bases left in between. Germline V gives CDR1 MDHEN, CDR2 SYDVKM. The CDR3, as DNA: TGTGCCAGCAGTGTTCAGGGCAATCAGCCCCAGCATTTT. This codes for CASSVQGNQPQHF.

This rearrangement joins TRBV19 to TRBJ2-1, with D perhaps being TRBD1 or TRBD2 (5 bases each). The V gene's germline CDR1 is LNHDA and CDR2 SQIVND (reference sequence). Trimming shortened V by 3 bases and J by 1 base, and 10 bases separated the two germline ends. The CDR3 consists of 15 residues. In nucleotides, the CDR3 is TGTGCCAGTAGTATCGATGAGGGGTCCTACAATGAGCAGTTCTTC. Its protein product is CASSIDEGSYNEQFF. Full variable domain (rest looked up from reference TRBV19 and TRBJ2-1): DGGITQSPKYLFRKEGQNVTLSCEQNLNHDAMYWYRQDPGQGLRLIYYSQIVNDFQKGDIAEGYSVSREKKESFPLTVTSAQKNPTAFYLCASSIDEGSYNEQFFGPGTRLTVL.

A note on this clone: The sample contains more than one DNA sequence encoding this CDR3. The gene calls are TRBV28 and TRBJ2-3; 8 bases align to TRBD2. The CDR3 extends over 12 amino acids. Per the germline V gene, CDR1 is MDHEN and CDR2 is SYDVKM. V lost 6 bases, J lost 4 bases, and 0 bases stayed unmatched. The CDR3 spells CASSGGADTQYF. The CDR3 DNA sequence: TGTGCCAGCAGCGGGGGGGCAGATACGCAGTATTTT.

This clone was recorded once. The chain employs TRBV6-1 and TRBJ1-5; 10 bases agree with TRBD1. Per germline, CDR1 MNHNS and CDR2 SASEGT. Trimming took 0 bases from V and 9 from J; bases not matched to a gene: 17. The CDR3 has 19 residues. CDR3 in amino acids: CASSEAKGMIRDRGAPQHF. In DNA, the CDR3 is TGTGCCAGCAGTGAAGCAAAAGGAATGATCCGGGACAGGGGAGCGCCCCAGCATTTT.

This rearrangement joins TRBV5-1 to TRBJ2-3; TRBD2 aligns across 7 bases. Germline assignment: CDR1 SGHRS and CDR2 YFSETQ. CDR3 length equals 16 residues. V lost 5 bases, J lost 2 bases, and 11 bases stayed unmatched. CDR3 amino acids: CASRAPSGVTTDTQYF. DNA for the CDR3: TGCGCCAGCAGGGCACCTAGCGGAGTTACCACAGATACGCAGTATTTT.

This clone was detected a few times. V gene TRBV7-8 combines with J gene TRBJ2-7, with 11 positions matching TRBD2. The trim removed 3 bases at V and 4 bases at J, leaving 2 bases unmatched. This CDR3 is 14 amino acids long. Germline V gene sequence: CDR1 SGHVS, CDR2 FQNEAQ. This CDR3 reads CASSLGLAVYEQYF. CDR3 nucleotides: TGTGCCAGCAGCTTGGGACTAGCGGTATACGAGCAGTACTTC.

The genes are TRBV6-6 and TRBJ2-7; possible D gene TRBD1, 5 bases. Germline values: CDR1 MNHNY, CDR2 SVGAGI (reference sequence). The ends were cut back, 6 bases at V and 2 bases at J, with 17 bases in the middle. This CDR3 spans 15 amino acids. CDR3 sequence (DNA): TGTGCCAGCAGATCCACAGGTCCTTGGACCTACGAGCAGTACTTC. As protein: CASRSTGPWTYEQYF.

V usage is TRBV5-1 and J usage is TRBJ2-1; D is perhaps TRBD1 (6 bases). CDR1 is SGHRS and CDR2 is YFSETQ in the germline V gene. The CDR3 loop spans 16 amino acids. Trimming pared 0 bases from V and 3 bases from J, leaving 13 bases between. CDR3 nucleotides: TGCGCCAGCAGCTTGGTAGTGGGGACAATCTACAATGAGCAGTTCTTC. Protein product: CASSLVVGTIYNEQFF.

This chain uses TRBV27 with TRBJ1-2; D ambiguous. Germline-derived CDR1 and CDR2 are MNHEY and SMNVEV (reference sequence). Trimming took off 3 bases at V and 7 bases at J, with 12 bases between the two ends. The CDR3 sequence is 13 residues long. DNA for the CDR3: TGTGCCAGCAGTTTCTCGGGGTTACGTGGCTACACCTTC. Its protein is CASSFSGLRGYTF.

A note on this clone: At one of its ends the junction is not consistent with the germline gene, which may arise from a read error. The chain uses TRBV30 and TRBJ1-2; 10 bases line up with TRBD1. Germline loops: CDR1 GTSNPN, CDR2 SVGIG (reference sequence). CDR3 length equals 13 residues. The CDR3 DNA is TGTGCCCGGAGTGGACAGGGGGTCTATGGCTACACCTTC. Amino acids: CARSGQGVYGYTF.

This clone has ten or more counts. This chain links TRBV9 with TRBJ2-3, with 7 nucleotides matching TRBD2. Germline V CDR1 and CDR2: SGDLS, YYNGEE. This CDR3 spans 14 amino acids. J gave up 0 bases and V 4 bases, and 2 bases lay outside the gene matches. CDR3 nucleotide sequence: TGTGCCAGCAGCAGAGCGGGAAGCACAGATACGCAGTATTTT. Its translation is CASSRAGSTDTQYF.

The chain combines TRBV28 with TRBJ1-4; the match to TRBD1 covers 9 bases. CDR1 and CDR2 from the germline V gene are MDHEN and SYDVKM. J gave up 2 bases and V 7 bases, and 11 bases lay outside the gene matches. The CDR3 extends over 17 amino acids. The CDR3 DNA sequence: TGTGCCAGCACTCAAGACAGGGGGGGAACGACTAATGAAAAACTGTTTTTT. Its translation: CASTQDRGGTTNEKLFF.

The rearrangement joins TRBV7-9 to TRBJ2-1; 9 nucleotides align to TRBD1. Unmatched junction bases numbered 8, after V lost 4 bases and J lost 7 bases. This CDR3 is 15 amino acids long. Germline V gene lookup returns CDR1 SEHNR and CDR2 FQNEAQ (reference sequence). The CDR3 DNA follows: TGTGCCAGCAGCTGGCGGACAGGGGCGAGGAATGAGCAGTTCTTC. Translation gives CASSWRTGARNEQFF.

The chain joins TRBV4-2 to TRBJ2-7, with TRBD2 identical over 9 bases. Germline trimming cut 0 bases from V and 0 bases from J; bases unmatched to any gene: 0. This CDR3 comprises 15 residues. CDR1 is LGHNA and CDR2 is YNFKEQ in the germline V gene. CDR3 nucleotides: TGTGCCAGCAGCCAAGATAGCGGGAGCTCCTACGAGCAGTACTTC. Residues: CASSQDSGSSYEQYF.

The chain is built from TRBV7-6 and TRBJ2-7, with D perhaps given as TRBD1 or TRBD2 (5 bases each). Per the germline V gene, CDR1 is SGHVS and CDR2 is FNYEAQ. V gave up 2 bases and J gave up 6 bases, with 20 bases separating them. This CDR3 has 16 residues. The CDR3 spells CASSLTFGVRGLEQYF. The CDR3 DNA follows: TGTGCCAGCAGCTTAACATTCGGGGTTAGGGGCCTCGAGCAGTACTTC. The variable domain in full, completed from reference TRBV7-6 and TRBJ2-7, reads GAGVSQSPRYKVTKRGQDVALRCDPISGHVSLYWYRQALGQGPEFLTYFNYEAQQDKSGLPNDRFSAERPEGSISTLTIQRTEQRDSAMYRCASSLTFGVRGLEQYFGPGTRLTVT.

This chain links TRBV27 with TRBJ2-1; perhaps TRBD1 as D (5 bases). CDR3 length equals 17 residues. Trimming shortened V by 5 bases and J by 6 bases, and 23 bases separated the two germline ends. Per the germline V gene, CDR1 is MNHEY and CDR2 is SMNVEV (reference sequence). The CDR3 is CASSQFPQGDLRNEQFF. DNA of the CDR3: TGTGCCAGCAGTCAATTCCCTCAGGGCGACCTCCGCAATGAGCAGTTCTTC.

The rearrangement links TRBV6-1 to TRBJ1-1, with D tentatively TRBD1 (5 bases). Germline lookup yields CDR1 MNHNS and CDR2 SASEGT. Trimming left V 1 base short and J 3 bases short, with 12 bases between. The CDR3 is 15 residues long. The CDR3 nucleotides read TGTGCCAGCAGTGAAGGCGGGGCGGGGCACACTGAAGCTTTCTTT. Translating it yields CASSEGGAGHTEAFF.

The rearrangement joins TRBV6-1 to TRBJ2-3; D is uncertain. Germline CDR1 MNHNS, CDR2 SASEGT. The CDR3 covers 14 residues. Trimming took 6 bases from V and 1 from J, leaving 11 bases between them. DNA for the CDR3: TGTGCCAGCAGATTCCTTTTTGGCACAGATACGCAGTATTTT. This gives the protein CASRFLFGTDTQYF.

The CDR3: CASGRRDPRADTQYF. In nucleotides, the CDR3 is TGTGCCAGCGGGAGGAGGGATCCCCGAGCAGATACGCAGTATTTT. The chain uses TRBV27 and TRBJ2-3, with D maybe TRBD2 (6 bases). Germline V gene data show CDR1 as MNHEY and CDR2 as SMNVEV (reference sequence). The CDR3 is 15 residues long. V gave up 8 bases and J gave up 4 bases, with 19 bases separating them.

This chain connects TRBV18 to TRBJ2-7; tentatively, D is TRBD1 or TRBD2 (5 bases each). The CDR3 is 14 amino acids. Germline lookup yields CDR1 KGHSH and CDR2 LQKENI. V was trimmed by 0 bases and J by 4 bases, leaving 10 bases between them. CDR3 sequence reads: CASSPPGGRYEQYF. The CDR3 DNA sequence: TGTGCCAGCTCACCACCTGGGGGTAGGTACGAGCAGTACTTC.

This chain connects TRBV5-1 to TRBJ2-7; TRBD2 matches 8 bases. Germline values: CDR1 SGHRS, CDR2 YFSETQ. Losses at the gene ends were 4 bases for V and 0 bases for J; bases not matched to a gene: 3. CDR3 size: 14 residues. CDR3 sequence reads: CASSTGGPSYEQYF. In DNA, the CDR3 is TGCGCCAGCAGCACGGGAGGGCCCTCCTACGAGCAGTACTTC. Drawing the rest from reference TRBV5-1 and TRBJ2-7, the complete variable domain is KAGVTQTPRYLIKTRGQQVTLSCSPISGHRSVSWYQQTPGQGLQFLFEYFSETQRNKGNFPGRFSGRQFSNSRSEMNVSTLELGDSALYLCASSTGGPSYEQYFGPGTRLTVT.

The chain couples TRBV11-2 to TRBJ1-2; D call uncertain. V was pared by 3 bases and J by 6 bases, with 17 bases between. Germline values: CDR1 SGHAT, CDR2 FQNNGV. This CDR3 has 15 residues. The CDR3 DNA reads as TGTGCCAGCAGCTTTCAGCTCGACCCCAGGCATGGCTACACCTTC. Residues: CASSFQLDPRHGYTF.